This is a list of T cell receptor beta chains from one sample in a study of human T cells and chemical hapten exposure. TCRdb independently ran MiXCR on the RACE reads; one entry per CDR3 protein. The table has roughly 380,000 distinct CDR3 sequences, roughly 4.6% seen once. This specimen was whole blood, taken in connection with sensitization to the hapten diphenylcyclopropenone (DPC). The source of these receptors is a woman aged 45-60 years with alopecia areata. Some clones in this sample may be carry-over from other donors' samples. Each CDR3 is given with its conserved first and last residue. D genes are given only for firm matches. Clone size is not always given. Where it is, it says once, few, many or a class for expanded clones.

d_gene	v_gene	abundance	j_gene	CDR3nt	CDR3aa
NA	TRBV12-3/TRBV12-4	few	TRBJ1-3	TGTGCCAGCAGACAGGGAAGATCCATATATTTT	CASRQGRSIYF
TRBD2	TRBV7-2	many	TRBJ2-3	TGTGCCAGCAGCTTGAGACTAGCGGGGGGCCGCACAGATACGCAGTATTTT	CASSLRLAGGRTDTQYF
NA	TRBV5-4	many	TRBJ1-6	TGTGCCAGCAGCCTCGCACCGAGCTCCTATAATTCACCCCTCCACTTT	CASSLAPSSYNSPLHF
NA	TRBV6-5	NA	TRBJ1-1	TGTGCCAGCAGTTACACTCTAAGGAACACTGAAGCTTTCTTT	CASSYTLRNTEAFF
NA	TRBV7-9	many	TRBJ2-7	TGTGCCAGCAGCCAGGACTTCTACGAGCAGTACTTC	CASSQDFYEQYF
NA	TRBV10-3	few	TRBJ2-4	TGTGCCATCAGTGCGGGTAGTAGGGACATTCAGTACTTC	CAISAGSRDIQYF
TRBD2	TRBV10-2	many	TRBJ2-3	TGCGCCAGCAGTGAGTCGAAGGCTAGCGGGGGGGCAGATACGCAGTATTTT	CASSESKASGGADTQYF
NA	TRBV9	many	TRBJ2-7	TGTGCCAGCAGCGTAGAGGCCGGACGGAGCTCCTACGAGCAGTACTTC	CASSVEAGRSSYEQYF
NA	TRBV5-6	few	TRBJ2-7	TGTGCCAGCAGCTTGGCAGTCAGAGCAGAGCAGTACTTC	CASSLAVRAEQYF
NA	TRBV20-1	many	TRBJ2-3	TGCAGTGCTAGCGATCGGCATACGCAGTATTTT	CSASDRHTQYF
NA	TRBV12-3/TRBV12-4	many	TRBJ2-2	TGTGCCAGCAGTTTATGGGGGAACACCGGGGAGCTGTTTTTT	CASSLWGNTGELFF
TRBD2	TRBV5-1	few	TRBJ2-1	TGCGCCAGCAGAAACCTAGCGGACTACAATGAGCAGTTCTTC	CASRNLADYNEQFF
NA	TRBV29-1	many	TRBJ2-1	TGCAGCGTTGGATCTACCCTCTACAATGAGCAGTTCTTC	CSVGSTLYNEQFF
NA	TRBV27	NA	TRBJ1-2	TGTGCCAGCAGTAGCAGGGGCGGCTACACCTTC	CASSSRGGYTF
NA	TRBV5-4	few	TRBJ1-2	TGTGCCAGCAGCCCGAGGACTGCCTTTATAGATGGCTACACCTTC	CASSPRTAFIDGYTF
NA	TRBV28	few	TRBJ2-3	TGTGCCAGCTTTAGCGGTAACACAGATACGCAGTATTTT	CASFSGNTDTQYF
TRBD1	TRBV29-1	NA	TRBJ1-2	TGCAGCGTTGAGACAGGGGGGGCTGGCTATGGCTACACCTTC	CSVETGGAGYGYTF
NA	TRBV5-1	NA	TRBJ1-2	TGCGCCAGCAGCTCTGGGGGCCGTCAGACGGGCTACACCTTC	CASSSGGRQTGYTF
NA	TRBV5-1	many	TRBJ2-3	TGCGCCAGCAGCTTGGGGCTACTCCCAGCGCTGGGCACAGATACGCAGTATTTT	CASSLGLLPALGTDTQYF
NA	TRBV12-3/TRBV12-4	many	TRBJ2-7	TGTGCCAGCAGTCTGACTCCCTACGAGCAGTACTTC	CASSLTPYEQYF
NA	TRBV9	few	TRBJ2-2	TGTGCCAGCAGCGTATTAGTCCAGACCGGGGAGCTGTTTTTT	CASSVLVQTGELFF
NA	TRBV11-2	many	TRBJ2-1	TGTGCCAGCAGCTGGGGGAGGGGGAGTTACAATGAGCAGTTCTTC	CASSWGRGSYNEQFF
NA	TRBV20-1	many	TRBJ1-4	TGCAGTGCTAGAGGTGAGACAGCGAATGAAAAACTGTTTTTT	CSARGETANEKLFF
NA	TRBV3-1	many	TRBJ1-5	TGTGCCAGCAGCGCCGCACAGGCGATAAATCAGCCCCAGCATTTT	CASSAAQAINQPQHF
NA	TRBV3-1	NA	TRBJ1-1	TGTGCCAGCAGCCAAGCGTCGTCTCCACCGAACACTGAAGCTTTCTTT	CASSQASSPPNTEAFF
TRBD2	TRBV5-7	few	TRBJ2-1	TGTGCCAGCAGCTGGGATCGGGAGGGCCTCTGCAATGAGCAGTTCTTC	CASSWDREGLCNEQFF
NA	TRBV15	many	TRBJ2-1	TGTGCCACCAGCAGACGGGGTGGAGGCAATGAGCAGTTCTTC	CATSRRGGGNEQFF
TRBD2	TRBV7-2	many	TRBJ2-3	TGTGCCAGCAGCCTTTTTGCTAGCGGGGTCGGCACAGATACGCAGTATTTT	CASSLFASGVGTDTQYF
TRBD2	TRBV15	many	TRBJ2-3	TGTGCCACCAGCGTTCTAGCGGGGGCCACAGATACGCAGTATTTT	CATSVLAGATDTQYF
TRBD2	TRBV12-3/TRBV12-4	many	TRBJ2-7	TGTGCCAGCAGTCCCCTTTGGAGCGGGAGAGTGAACTTC	CASSPLWSGRVNF
NA	TRBV5-1	many	TRBJ2-4	TGCGCCAGCAGCCTCCTACCTATGACAGCCAAAAACATTCAGTACTTC	CASSLLPMTAKNIQYF
TRBD2	TRBV12-3/TRBV12-4	many	TRBJ2-3	TGTGCCAGCAGTTTCCTACTAGCGGGGGGAGAGCAGTATTTT	CASSFLLAGGEQYF
NA	TRBV3-1	many	TRBJ1-4	TGTGCCAGCAGCCAAGATGGATCGCCGGAAAAACTGTTTTTT	CASSQDGSPEKLFF
NA	TRBV28	NA	TRBJ2-5	TGTGCCAGCAGGACACGGAAAGAGACCCAGTACTTC	CASRTRKETQYF
NA	TRBV7-6	NA	TRBJ2-1	TGTGCCAGCAGCTATTACGTAGGGGAGCAGTTCTTC	CASSYYVGEQFF
TRBD1	TRBV9	many	TRBJ2-3	TGTGCCAGCAGCGTCCCCTTACAGGGGGCTGTAGATACGCAGTATTTT	CASSVPLQGAVDTQYF
NA	TRBV28	NA	TRBJ2-1	TGTGCCAGCAGCGCTAGCGCGTTCAATGAGCAGTTCTTC	CASSASAFNEQFF
NA	TRBV7-8	NA	TRBJ2-7	TGTGCCAGCAGCACGCAAAGTTACGAGCAGTACTTC	CASSTQSYEQYF
TRBD2	TRBV29-1	many	TRBJ2-3	TGCAGCGTTGCCGGCGGGAGTCCGCCAGATACGCAGTATTTT	CSVAGGSPPDTQYF
TRBD1	TRBV12-3/TRBV12-4	many	TRBJ2-5	TGTGCCAGCAGTCCCGGACAGGGGGCGGGAGAGACCCAGTACTTC	CASSPGQGAGETQYF